This TCR beta chain was recovered during a study of shared clonotypes between healthy human individuals. The method was immunoSEQ multiplex PCR; TCRdb's version includes in-frame clones alone and lacks a portion of them. The data show about half a million clones, roughly 80% seen once. Germline lookup yields CDR1 SGDLS and CDR2 YYNGEE. V was trimmed by 4 bases and J by 5 bases, leaving 12 bases between them. The CDR3 consists of 13 residues. This receptor was identified in a woman aged 40 to 50 in good health. Some clones in this sample may be carry-over from other donors' samples. Sequences were obtained from PBMCs. V and J are TRBV9 and TRBJ2-5; D not resolved. The CDR3 DNA sequence: TGTGCCAGCAGCCCGCCAAGGGCCGAGACCCAGTACTTC. Protein: CASSPPRAETQYF. The full variable domain, in which reference TRBV9 and TRBJ2-5 provide the parts outside the CDR3, is DSGVTQTPKHLITATGQRVTLRCSPRSGDLSVYWYQQSLDQGLQFLIQYYNGEERAKGNILERFSAQQFPDLHSELNLSSLELGDSALYFCASSPPRAETQYFGPGTRLLVL.